The 6 T cell receptor beta chains in this list originate from one sample, sequenced in a study of shared clonotypes between healthy human individuals. CD45RO-negative cells were positively selected for CCR7, leaving out terminally differentiated effector memory CD45RA+ cells. Sequencing used immunoSEQ multiplex PCR; TCRdb keeps in-frame clones, though not all of them. The sample yields roughly 550,000 clones, just under 97% seen once. The specimen sequenced was naive CD8+ T cells sorted from blood. The receptors shown here come from a young woman in good health.

This sequence joins TRBV2 and TRBJ2-7, with D possibly TRBD2 on 5 matching bases. V was clipped by 0 bases and J by 4 bases, with 13 bases between them. The V gene's germline CDR1 is SNHLY and CDR2 FYNNEI. The CDR3 consists of 15 residues. The CDR3 sequence: CASSEALDLLYEQYF. The DNA for the CDR3 is TGTGCCAGCAGTGAAGCTCTGGACTTACTATACGAGCAGTACTTC.

The CDR3 DNA reads as TGTGCCAGCAGTTCCTCGCTGGGGGACATTCAGTACTTC. Protein: CASSSSLGDIQYF. The chain recombines TRBV6-5 with TRBJ2-4; the D call may be TRBD1 or TRBD2 (5 bases each). Between the trimmed V and J ends, which lost 4 bases and 8 bases, there was a span of 12 bases. CDR1 and CDR2 (germline): MNHEY, SVGAGI. CDR3 length: 13 residues.

The rearrangement links TRBV19 to TRBJ1-5; TRBD1 might be the D (5 bases). Germline V CDR1 and CDR2: LNHDA, SQIVND (reference sequence). The V gene lost 7 bases and the J gene lost 0 bases, with 16 bases spanning the gap. The CDR3 extends over 16 amino acids. The CDR3 DNA reads TGTGCCAGTAAAGGGGAGGGGCTCTATAGCAATCAGCCCCAGCATTTT. Translation: CASKGEGLYSNQPQHF.

The chain links TRBV9 to TRBJ2-3; TRBD1 or TRBD2 may be the D gene (5 bases each). CDR3 length: 17 residues. Trimming cost V 3 bases and J 3 bases, with 20 bases left between them. Germline loops: CDR1 SGDLS, CDR2 YYNGEE. The CDR3 DNA follows: TGTGCCAGCAGCGAGGGGCGGAGGTTTAGCGTGACAGATACGCAGTATTTT. Translating gives CASSEGRRFSVTDTQYF.

This chain joins TRBV28 and TRBJ2-7, with 9 bases fitting TRBD2. The CDR3 consists of 15 residues. V shed 3 bases, J shed 4 bases, and the junction held 7 bases outside the gene matches. The germline V gene encodes CDR1 MDHEN and CDR2 SYDVKM. The chain's CDR3 is CASSFSGSGWYEQYF. CDR3 in DNA: TGTGCCAGCAGTTTTAGCGGGAGCGGCTGGTACGAGCAGTACTTC.

The chain joins TRBV28 to TRBJ1-2; a weak D match, TRBD1 (5 bases). Germline assignment: CDR1 MDHEN and CDR2 SYDVKM. The CDR3 consists of 16 residues. The V end was cut by 2 bases, the J end by 5 bases, with 18 bases between. CDR3 residues: CASSLQTWGTDYGYTF. The CDR3 bases are TGTGCCAGCAGTTTACAGACTTGGGGGACGGATTATGGCTACACCTTC.